This T cell receptor (beta chain) is drawn from a study of blood T cell repertoires in COVID-19. At the level of the study: Acute and convalescent COVID-19 samples came from the United States, Italy and Spain. PBMCs, B-cell-depleted T cells, or T cells were the source of the cDNA or gDNA that made up the material.

How the authors handled the data: Scientists estimated how many nucleated cells there were by amplifying reference gene primers. Some clones are missing from TCRdb's copy, which holds only in-frame ones; the method was immunoSEQ multiplex PCR. V and J calls and clone size are those listed in that table; D and trimming were worked out from the DNA. There are approximately 72,000 clones in the sample; around 85% occur only once, and around 32% lies in the top ten. V lost 5 bases and J 2 bases, leaving 13 bases between the germline ends. Germline loops: CDR1 KGHSY, CDR2 FQNENV. The CDR3 is made up of 14 amino acids.

The source material was peripheral blood. The receptor was derived from a woman over 75 with active or convalescent COVID-19. V is TRBV16 and J is TRBJ2-7; D remains unclear. The CDR3 is CASSALMPTYEQYF. The DNA of the CDR3 is TGTGCCAGCAGCGCGCTGATGCCTACCTACGAGCAGTACTTC.